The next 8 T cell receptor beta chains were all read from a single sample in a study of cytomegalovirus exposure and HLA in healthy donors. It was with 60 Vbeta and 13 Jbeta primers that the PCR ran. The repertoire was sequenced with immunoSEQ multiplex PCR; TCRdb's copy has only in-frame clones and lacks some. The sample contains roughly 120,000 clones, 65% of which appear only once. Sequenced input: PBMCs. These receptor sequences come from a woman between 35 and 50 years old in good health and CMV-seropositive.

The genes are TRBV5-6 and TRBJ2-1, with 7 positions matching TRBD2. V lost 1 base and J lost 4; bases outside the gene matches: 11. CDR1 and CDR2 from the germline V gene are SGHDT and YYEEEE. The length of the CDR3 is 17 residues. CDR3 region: CASSLQGSSGEYNEQFF. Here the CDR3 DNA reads TGTGCCAGCAGCTTGCAGGGATCGAGCGGGGAATACAATGAGCAGTTCTTC.

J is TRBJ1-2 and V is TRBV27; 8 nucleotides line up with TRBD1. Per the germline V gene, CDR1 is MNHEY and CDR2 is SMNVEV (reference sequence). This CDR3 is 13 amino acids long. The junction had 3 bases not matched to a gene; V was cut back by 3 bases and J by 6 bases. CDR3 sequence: CASSLTGANGYTF. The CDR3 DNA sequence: TGTGCCAGCAGTTTGACAGGGGCTAATGGCTACACCTTC.

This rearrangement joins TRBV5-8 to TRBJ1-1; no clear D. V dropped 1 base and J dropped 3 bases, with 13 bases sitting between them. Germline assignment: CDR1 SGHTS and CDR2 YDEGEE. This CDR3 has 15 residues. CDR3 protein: CASSLTGREDTEAFF. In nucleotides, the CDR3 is TGTGCCAGCAGCTTGACGGGCCGGGAGGACACTGAAGCTTTCTTT.

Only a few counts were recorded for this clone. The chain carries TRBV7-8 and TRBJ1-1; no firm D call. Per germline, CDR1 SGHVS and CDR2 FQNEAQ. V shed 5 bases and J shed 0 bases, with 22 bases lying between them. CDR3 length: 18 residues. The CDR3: CASSPGILGPSMNTEAFF. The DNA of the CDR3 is TGTGCCAGCAGCCCCGGGATCCTTGGGCCTTCTATGAACACTGAAGCTTTCTTT.

CDR3 nucleotides: TGCGCCAGCAGCTTGGCCGAGGTGCACGGGAGCTCCTACAATGAGCAGTTCTTC. Protein product: CASSLAEVHGSSYNEQFF. The chain has TRBV5-1 and TRBJ2-1; perhaps TRBD2 as D (6 bases). Per germline, CDR1 SGHRS and CDR2 YFSETQ. V was clipped by 0 bases and J by 0 bases, with 16 bases between them. The CDR3 is 18 residues long.

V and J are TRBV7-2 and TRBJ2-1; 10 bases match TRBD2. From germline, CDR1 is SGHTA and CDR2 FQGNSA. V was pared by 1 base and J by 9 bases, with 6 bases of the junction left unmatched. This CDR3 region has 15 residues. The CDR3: CASSLGSGRAGEQFF. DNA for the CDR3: TGTGCCAGCAGCTTAGGGAGCGGGAGGGCCGGTGAGCAGTTCTTC. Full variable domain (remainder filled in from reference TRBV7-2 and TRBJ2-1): GAGVSQSPSNKVTEKGKDVELRCDPISGHTALYWYRQSLGQGLEFLIYFQGNSAPDKSGLPSDRFSAERTGGSVSTLTIQRTQQEDSAVYLCASSLGSGRAGEQFFGPGTRLTVL.

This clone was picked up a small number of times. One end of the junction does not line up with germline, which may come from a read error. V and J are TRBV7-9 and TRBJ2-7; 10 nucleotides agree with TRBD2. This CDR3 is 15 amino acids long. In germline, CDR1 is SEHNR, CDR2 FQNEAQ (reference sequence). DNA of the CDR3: TGTTCCAGCAGCTTATGGAGCGGGAGGGCCTACGAGCAGTACTTC. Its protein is CSSSLWSGRAYEQYF.

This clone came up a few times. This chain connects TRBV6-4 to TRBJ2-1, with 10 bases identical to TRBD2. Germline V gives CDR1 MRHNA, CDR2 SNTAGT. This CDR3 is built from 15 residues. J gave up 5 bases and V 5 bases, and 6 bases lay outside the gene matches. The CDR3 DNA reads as TGTGCCAGCAGTTCTCTAGCGGGGGACGACAATGAGCAGTTCTTC. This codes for CASSSLAGDDNEQFF.